The 10 T cell receptor beta chains presented below share a single source sample, sequenced in a study of T cells in Graves' hyperthyroidism and ophthalmopathy. RNA transcripts served as the template for amplifying TCR beta CDR3 regions. HTBI primers were used for first-round RT-PCR of the TCR CDR3. TCRdb used MiXCR to reprocess the multiplex PCR reads, holding one entry per CDR3 protein. This table holds a few hundred thousand distinct CDR3 sequences, 46% found once. The sequenced sample consisted of peripheral blood or thyroid tissue (not recorded which). These receptors all stem from a woman aged 18-29 years with Graves' hyperthyroidism.

This clonotype was observed a single time. The chain couples TRBV2 to TRBJ2-4; D is perhaps TRBD2 (6 bases). In germline, CDR1 is SNHLY, CDR2 FYNNEI. With 7 bases removed from V and 2 bases from J, the gap between germline ends came to 15 bases. CDR3 length equals 15 residues. CDR3 region: CASTPLEGTKNIQYF. The DNA for the CDR3 is TGTGCCAGCACCCCTCTGGAGGGGACCAAAAACATTCAGTACTTC. The full variable domain, its missing parts supplied by reference TRBV2 and TRBJ2-4, is EPEVTQTPSHQVTQMGQEVILRCVPISNHLYFYWYRQILGQKVEFLVSFYNNEISEKSEIFDDQFSVERPDGSNFTLKIRSTKLEDSAMYFCASTPLEGTKNIQYFGAGTRLSVL.

In its sample, this clonotype was seen once. This chain uses TRBV24-1 with TRBJ2-7; 13 nucleotides agree with TRBD2. Per germline, CDR1 KGHDR and CDR2 SFDVKD. Trimming took 4 bases from V and 5 from J; bases not matched to a gene: 4. This CDR3 spans 15 amino acids. The CDR3 DNA reads as TGTGCCACCAGTGACTCGGGACTAGCGGGACACGAGCAGTACTTC. It translates to CATSDSGLAGHEQYF.

This clonotype was seen only a few times. The gene calls are TRBV6-2 or TRBV6-3 and TRBJ1-5, with D hard to call. There are 14 residues in the CDR3. Germline CDR1 reads MNHEY; CDR2 reads SVGEGT. V lost 0 bases, J lost 3 bases, and 6 bases lay in between. The CDR3 region has the DNA TGTGCCAGCAGTTACTCCAGGTTCAATCAGCCCCAGCATTTT. Its translation is CASSYSRFNQPQHF.

In its sample, this clonotype was seen many times. V and J are TRBV12-3 or TRBV12-4 and TRBJ1-4, with D possibly TRBD1 on 6 matching bases. With 4 bases removed from V and 9 bases from J, the gap between germline ends came to 12 bases. The CDR3 consists of 13 residues. The CDR3 reads CASSYRDDKKLFF. DNA of the CDR3: TGTGCCAGCAGTTACAGGGACGATAAAAAACTGTTTTTT.

This clonotype was counted a few times. The CDR3 protein is CASSVQRESGEQFF. The CDR3 DNA follows: TGCGCCAGCAGTGTGCAGCGGGAGAGCGGTGAGCAGTTCTTC. The rearrangement joins TRBV10-1 to TRBJ2-7; TRBD2 aligns across 8 bases. Near its end, the DNA agrees better with TRBJ2-1, so the J call may be wrong. CDR1 is WNHNN and CDR2 is SYGVQD in the germline V gene (reference sequence). The CDR3 has 14 amino acids.

The rearrangement uses TRBV7-9 and TRBJ1-4; D is unresolved. Trimming pared 4 bases from V and 8 bases from J, leaving 11 bases between. The CDR3 totals 13 residues. Looked up from germline, CDR1 is SEHNR and CDR2 is FQNEAQ (reference sequence). The CDR3 DNA follows: TGTGCCAGCAGCTCCCCCTTGGAGGAAAAACTGTTTTTT. The encoded protein is CASSSPLEEKLFF.

This chain links TRBV9 with TRBJ2-7, with unresolved D. CDR3 length: 13 amino acids. The germline gives CDR1 SGDLS, CDR2 YYNGEE. Deletions cut 0 bases from V and 4 bases from J, with 8 bases between. CDR3 sequence reads: CASSVDSPYEQYF. DNA for the CDR3: TGTGCCAGCAGCGTAGACTCCCCGTACGAGCAGTACTTC.

This sequence joins TRBV20-1 and TRBJ1-1; D remains unclear. Germline V CDR1 and CDR2: DFQATT, SNEGSKA (reference sequence). V lost 0 bases and J lost 6, with 8 bases in between. The CDR3 has 12 residues. CDR3 sequence (DNA): TGCAGTGCTAGAGAATCCGGGCCTGAAGCTTTCTTT. Translated: CSARESGPEAFF.

The gene calls are TRBV10-3 and TRBJ1-2; TRBD1 agrees at 7 bases. CDR1 is ENHRY and CDR2 is SYGVKD in the germline V gene. The CDR3 extends over 15 amino acids. V was clipped by 3 bases and J by 3 bases; unmatched bases: 7. Here the CDR3 DNA reads TGTGCCATCAGTGAACCGACAGGGAATTACTATGGCTACACCTTC. Its translation is CAISEPTGNYYGYTF.

This clonotype was observed a few times. The CDR3 DNA is TGTGCCAGCAGCTTCTCGCGGGTAAGCTCCTACGAGCAGTACTTC. Translated: CASSFSRVSSYEQYF. The chain couples TRBV7-9 to TRBJ2-7; possibly TRBD2 for D (5 bases). V lost 3 bases, J lost 0 bases, and 12 bases lay in between. Germline CDR1 and CDR2: SEHNR and FQNEAQ (reference sequence). The CDR3 runs to 15 residues.